The subject of this entry is one TCR beta chain. Its antigen is still unknown. These data come from a study of OX40 agonist ivuxolimab in advanced cancers. Study as a whole: The dose of intravenous ivuxolimab that patients received every 2 weeks ranged from 0.01 to 10 mg/kg. Study observations and caveats: Nonresponders included some who also had low normalized T-cell clonal expansion.

The CDR3 sequence is 16 residues long. Germline lookup yields CDR1 KGHSH and CDR2 LQKENI. V was pared by 6 bases and J by 6 bases, with 20 bases between. Repertoires were generated with immunoSEQ multiplex PCR, while TCRdb's copy carries only in-frame clones and drops some. The sample shows about 74,000 clones, roughly 80% of them seen only once. The sample was CD4+ or CD8+ T cells sorted from blood, taken in a trial of the OX40 agonist ivuxolimab. This chain uses TRBV18 with TRBJ2-2; D is tentatively TRBD1 or TRBD2 (5 bases each). The clonotype was recovered from an adult with an advanced solid tumor such as melanoma, head and neck, liver or kidney cancer. The chain's CDR3 is CASSHRGLDFPGELFF. DNA for the CDR3: TGTGCCAGCTCCCACCGGGGCCTGGATTTCCCCGGGGAGCTGTTTTTT.